The rows below give T cell receptor beta chains drawn from one sample of a study of blood T cells in healthy people across ages. TCRdb called the 5' RACE reads again in MiXCR, with one record for every CDR3 protein. The sample lists roughly 730,000 distinct CDR3 sequences, roughly 56% occurring once. The sample taken for sequencing was blood. The receptors stem from a man aged 35 to 55 in good health. CDR3s include the opening cysteine and the closing phenylalanine or tryptophan. The D gene is left open where the match is weak. The size field is filled for only some rows; it gives once, few, many or a size class.

J gene: TRBJ2-7
V gene: TRBV20-1
D gene: NA
CDR3 length: 11
clone size: NA
CDR3 protein: CSASQGYEQYF
CDR3 DNA: TGCAGTGCTAGTCAGGGGTACGAGCAGTACTTC

J gene: TRBJ1-1
V gene: TRBV7-2
D gene: NA
CDR3 length: 17
clone size: few
CDR3 protein: CASSLGVRRTAPTEAFF
CDR3 DNA: TGTGCCAGCAGCTTAGGGGTGAGGAGGACAGCCCCCACTGAAGCTTTCTTT

J gene: TRBJ2-4
V gene: TRBV7-2
D gene: NA
CDR3 length: 13
clone size: few
CDR3 protein: CASSPGAKNIQYF
CDR3 DNA: TGTGCCAGCAGCCCGGGGGCCAAAAACATTCAGTACTTC

J gene: TRBJ2-3
V gene: TRBV27
D gene: TRBD1
CDR3 length: 15
clone size: few
CDR3 protein: CASKGTGEITDTQYF
CDR3 DNA: TGTGCCAGCAAGGGGACAGGGGAAATTACAGATACGCAGTATTTT

J gene: TRBJ2-7
V gene: TRBV18
D gene: NA
CDR3 length: 15
clone size: NA
CDR3 protein: CASSRLGAMDNEQYF
CDR3 DNA: TGTGCCAGCTCACGACTCGGGGCAATGGACAATGAGCAGTACTTC

J gene: TRBJ2-7
V gene: TRBV28
D gene: NA
CDR3 length: 15
clone size: NA
CDR3 protein: CASRTPGTVSYEQYF
CDR3 DNA: TGTGCCAGCAGGACCCCTGGGACCGTTTCCTACGAGCAGTACTTC

J gene: TRBJ2-7
V gene: TRBV3-1
D gene: NA
CDR3 length: 14
clone size: NA
CDR3 protein: CACSQGNRNNEQYF
CDR3 DNA: TGTGCCTGCAGCCAAGGTAACAGAAATAACGAGCAGTACTTC

J gene: TRBJ1-6
V gene: TRBV4-2
D gene: TRBD1
CDR3 length: 16
clone size: NA
CDR3 protein: CASSQDLGTGDSPLHF
CDR3 DNA: TGTGCCAGCAGCCAAGATCTTGGGACAGGGGATTCACCCCTCCACTTT

J gene: TRBJ1-6
V gene: TRBV2
D gene: NA
CDR3 length: 15
clone size: NA
CDR3 protein: CASSTSRGTSSPLHF
CDR3 DNA: TGTGCCAGCAGTACTTCTAGGGGGACATCTTCACCCCTCCACTTT

J gene: TRBJ2-2
V gene: TRBV10-3
D gene: NA
CDR3 length: 18
clone size: few
CDR3 protein: CAIRAERGDGPNTGELFF
CDR3 DNA: TGTGCCATCAGGGCTGAGAGGGGGGATGGGCCGAACACCGGGGAGCTGTTTTTT

J gene: TRBJ1-6
V gene: TRBV11-2
D gene: NA
CDR3 length: 18
clone size: NA
CDR3 protein: CASSLAFRGSSYNSPLHF
CDR3 DNA: TGTGCCAGCAGCTTAGCGTTCAGAGGGAGCTCCTATAATTCACCCCTCCACTTT

J gene: TRBJ2-1
V gene: TRBV3-1
D gene: NA
CDR3 length: 14
clone size: NA
CDR3 protein: CASSQIEWGGEQFF
CDR3 DNA: TGTGCCAGCAGCCAAATTGAATGGGGAGGTGAGCAGTTCTTC

J gene: TRBJ2-1
V gene: TRBV9
D gene: NA
CDR3 length: 13
clone size: NA
CDR3 protein: CASSVAGGGEQFF
CDR3 DNA: TGTGCCAGCAGCGTCGCAGGGGGGGGTGAGCAGTTCTTC

J gene: TRBJ2-3
V gene: TRBV7-2
D gene: TRBD2
CDR3 length: 17
clone size: NA
CDR3 protein: CASSSRRGSGGSDTQYF
CDR3 DNA: TGTGCCAGCAGCAGCCGCCGGGGTAGCGGGGGATCAGATACGCAGTATTTT

J gene: TRBJ2-7
V gene: TRBV7-2
D gene: TRBD1
CDR3 length: 15
clone size: few
CDR3 protein: CASSESTGGLLEQYF
CDR3 DNA: TGTGCCAGCAGCGAATCAACAGGGGGGCTACTCGAGCAGTACTTC

J gene: TRBJ2-5
V gene: TRBV7-8
D gene: TRBD2
CDR3 length: 13
clone size: NA
CDR3 protein: CASSLETSGTQYF
CDR3 DNA: TGTGCCAGCAGCTTAGAGACTAGCGGGACCCAGTACTTC

J gene: TRBJ2-1
V gene: TRBV6-6
D gene: NA
CDR3 length: 13
clone size: few
CDR3 protein: CASKTSSYNEQFF
CDR3 DNA: TGTGCCAGCAAAACTAGCTCCTACAATGAGCAGTTCTTC

J gene: TRBJ2-2
V gene: TRBV3-1
D gene: TRBD1
CDR3 length: 16
clone size: once
CDR3 protein: CASSQEGQGASGELFF
CDR3 DNA: TGTGCCAGCAGCCAGGAGGGACAGGGGGCCTCCGGGGAGCTGTTTTTT

J gene: TRBJ2-1
V gene: TRBV2
D gene: NA
CDR3 length: 15
clone size: NA
CDR3 protein: CASSEGQGNRNEQFF
CDR3 DNA: TGTGCCAGCAGTGAGGGTCAGGGCAATCGCAATGAGCAGTTCTTC

J gene: TRBJ1-1
V gene: TRBV20-1
D gene: NA
CDR3 length: 12
clone size: NA
CDR3 protein: CSVDGPSLEAFF
CDR3 DNA: TGCAGTGTCGACGGTCCCTCACTTGAAGCTTTCTTT

J gene: TRBJ2-7
V gene: TRBV27
D gene: TRBD1
CDR3 length: 15
clone size: few
CDR3 protein: CASSLGTGGSNEQYF
CDR3 DNA: TGTGCCAGCAGTTTAGGGACAGGGGGCTCAAATGAGCAGTACTTC

J gene: TRBJ1-1
V gene: TRBV7-2
D gene: NA
CDR3 length: 14
clone size: NA
CDR3 protein: CASSLMGGSTEAFF
CDR3 DNA: TGTGCCAGCAGCTTAATGGGAGGGAGCACTGAAGCTTTCTTT

J gene: TRBJ2-1
V gene: TRBV9
D gene: TRBD2
CDR3 length: 15
clone size: NA
CDR3 protein: CASTTGGVSYNEQFF
CDR3 DNA: TGTGCCAGCACCACGGGGGGAGTCTCTTACAATGAGCAGTTCTTC

J gene: TRBJ2-7
V gene: TRBV5-1
D gene: NA
CDR3 length: 15
clone size: NA
CDR3 protein: CASSLNKGTYNEQYF
CDR3 DNA: TGCGCCAGCAGTCTTAATAAGGGGACCTACAATGAGCAGTACTTC

J gene: TRBJ1-1
V gene: TRBV2
D gene: TRBD1
CDR3 length: 13
clone size: NA
CDR3 protein: CASRPETGDEAFF
CDR3 DNA: TGTGCCAGCAGGCCCGAAACAGGGGATGAAGCTTTCTTT

J gene: TRBJ2-1
V gene: TRBV20-1
D gene: TRBD2
CDR3 length: 16
clone size: NA
CDR3 protein: CSARDLELAGVDEQFF
CDR3 DNA: TGCAGTGCTAGAGATTTAGAACTAGCGGGAGTCGATGAGCAGTTCTTC

J gene: TRBJ2-3
V gene: TRBV29-1
D gene: TRBD2
CDR3 length: 15
clone size: few
CDR3 protein: CSVSTSGTITDTQYF
CDR3 DNA: TGCAGCGTTAGTACTAGCGGGACTATCACAGATACGCAGTATTTT

J gene: TRBJ2-7
V gene: TRBV7-9
D gene: TRBD1
CDR3 length: 14
clone size: NA
CDR3 protein: CASSGTVRVNEQYF
CDR3 DNA: TGTGCCAGCAGCGGGACAGTGCGGGTGAACGAGCAGTACTTC

J gene: TRBJ2-1
V gene: TRBV28
D gene: TRBD1
CDR3 length: 15
clone size: NA
CDR3 protein: CASEGTGRYQETQFF
CDR3 DNA: TGTGCCAGCGAAGGGACAGGGAGGTACCAAGAGACCCAGTTCTTC

J gene: TRBJ1-2
V gene: TRBV6-2/TRBV6-3
D gene: NA
CDR3 length: 16
clone size: few
CDR3 protein: CASSYSGATTNYGYTF
CDR3 DNA: TGTGCCAGCAGTTACTCAGGCGCTACAACTAACTATGGCTACACCTTC

J gene: TRBJ2-7
V gene: TRBV11-3
D gene: TRBD2
CDR3 length: 16
clone size: NA
CDR3 protein: CASSSGGNRANYEQYF
CDR3 DNA: TGTGCCAGCAGCTCGGGGGGGAACAGGGCCAACTACGAGCAGTACTTC

J gene: TRBJ2-1
V gene: TRBV10-3
D gene: NA
CDR3 length: 17
clone size: NA
CDR3 protein: CAIRGAAGEALDNEQFF
CDR3 DNA: TGTGCCATCAGGGGGGCGGCGGGAGAGGCATTGGACAATGAGCAGTTCTTC

J gene: TRBJ2-7
V gene: TRBV7-2
D gene: TRBD2
CDR3 length: 16
clone size: NA
CDR3 protein: CASSRRTSGVPYEQYF
CDR3 DNA: TGTGCCAGCAGTCGCCGGACTAGCGGGGTTCCCTACGAGCAGTACTTC

J gene: TRBJ1-1
V gene: TRBV3-1
D gene: TRBD1
CDR3 length: 13
clone size: few
CDR3 protein: CASSLRQGPEAFF
CDR3 DNA: TGTGCCAGCAGCTTGCGACAGGGACCTGAAGCTTTCTTT

J gene: TRBJ1-6
V gene: TRBV9
D gene: NA
CDR3 length: 14
clone size: few
CDR3 protein: CASSVGIGYSPLHF
CDR3 DNA: TGTGCCAGCAGCGTAGGAATAGGGTACTCACCCCTCCACTTT

J gene: TRBJ2-2
V gene: TRBV20-1
D gene: NA
CDR3 length: 13
clone size: NA
CDR3 protein: CSAGRATAGELFF
CDR3 DNA: TGCAGTGCTGGAAGAGCCACGGCCGGGGAGCTGTTTTTT

J gene: TRBJ2-1
V gene: TRBV29-1
D gene: NA
CDR3 length: 16
clone size: NA
CDR3 protein: CSAPGAVAGRYNEQFF
CDR3 DNA: TGCAGCGCCCCTGGTGCTGTGGCGGGGAGGTACAATGAGCAGTTCTTC

J gene: TRBJ1-5
V gene: TRBV28
D gene: NA
CDR3 length: 18
clone size: NA
CDR3 protein: CASSLSPLSTVSNQPQHF
CDR3 DNA: TGTGCCAGCAGTTTATCTCCCCTTTCGACGGTGAGCAATCAGCCCCAGCATTTT

J gene: TRBJ2-2
V gene: TRBV29-1
D gene: TRBD2
CDR3 length: 17
clone size: NA
CDR3 protein: CSARRPSGDLNTGELFF
CDR3 DNA: TGCAGCGCCCGCCGGCCTAGCGGGGACCTGAACACCGGGGAGCTGTTTTTT

J gene: TRBJ1-5
V gene: TRBV7-2
D gene: NA
CDR3 length: 14
clone size: once
CDR3 protein: CASSLEVGDQPQHF
CDR3 DNA: TGTGCCAGCAGCTTAGAAGTGGGTGATCAGCCCCAGCATTTT

J gene: TRBJ1-4
V gene: TRBV19
D gene: NA
CDR3 length: 15
clone size: NA
CDR3 protein: CASSSPRGNNEKLFF
CDR3 DNA: TGTGCCAGTAGTAGCCCCCGGGGAAACAATGAAAAACTGTTTTTT

J gene: TRBJ2-3
V gene: TRBV3-1
D gene: TRBD1
CDR3 length: 17
clone size: NA
CDR3 protein: CASSQDWQGVMWDTQYF
CDR3 DNA: TGTGCCAGCAGCCAAGATTGGCAGGGGGTTATGTGGGATACGCAGTATTTT

J gene: TRBJ2-1
V gene: TRBV4-2
D gene: NA
CDR3 length: 13
clone size: NA
CDR3 protein: CASALGETNEQFF
CDR3 DNA: TGTGCCAGCGCCCTCGGGGAAACCAATGAGCAGTTCTTC

J gene: TRBJ2-3
V gene: TRBV12-3/TRBV12-4
D gene: TRBD2
CDR3 length: 16
clone size: NA
CDR3 protein: CASSLGTTSSTDTQYF
CDR3 DNA: TGTGCCAGCAGCCTCGGGACTACCTCTAGCACAGATACGCAGTATTTT

J gene: TRBJ1-1
V gene: TRBV18
D gene: NA
CDR3 length: 15
clone size: NA
CDR3 protein: CASSPLQDQGTEAFF
CDR3 DNA: TGTGCCAGCTCACCACTACAGGATCAAGGGACTGAAGCTTTCTTT

J gene: TRBJ2-3
V gene: TRBV29-1
D gene: NA
CDR3 length: 13
clone size: few
CDR3 protein: CSVGGPFTDTQYF
CDR3 DNA: TGCAGCGTAGGAGGGCCCTTCACAGATACGCAGTATTTT

J gene: TRBJ2-7
V gene: TRBV24-1
D gene: TRBD2
CDR3 length: 14
clone size: NA
CDR3 protein: CAVTSGSSSREQYF
CDR3 DNA: TGTGCCGTTACTAGCGGGAGTTCATCTCGCGAGCAGTACTTC

J gene: TRBJ2-3
V gene: TRBV25-1
D gene: NA
CDR3 length: 11
clone size: NA
CDR3 protein: CASSEGYTQYF
CDR3 DNA: TGTGCCAGCAGTGAGGGGTATACGCAGTATTTT

J gene: TRBJ2-5
V gene: TRBV2
D gene: NA
CDR3 length: 13
clone size: few
CDR3 protein: CASRKDSMETQYF
CDR3 DNA: TGTGCCAGCAGGAAAGACAGCATGGAGACCCAGTACTTC

J gene: TRBJ2-1
V gene: TRBV20-1
D gene: TRBD2
CDR3 length: 14
clone size: NA
CDR3 protein: CSAREAGGPYEQFF
CDR3 DNA: TGCAGTGCTAGAGAAGCGGGGGGGCCCTACGAGCAGTTCTTC

J gene: TRBJ1-6
V gene: TRBV4-1
D gene: NA
CDR3 length: 14
clone size: once
CDR3 protein: CASSPLGGASPLHF
CDR3 DNA: TGCGCCAGCAGCCCCTTAGGGGGTGCTTCACCCCTCCACTTT

J gene: TRBJ2-1
V gene: TRBV28
D gene: TRBD2
CDR3 length: 17
clone size: NA
CDR3 protein: CASSSRTSRSSYNEQFF
CDR3 DNA: TGTGCCAGCAGTTCCCGGACTAGCAGGAGCTCCTACAATGAGCAGTTCTTC

J gene: TRBJ1-5
V gene: TRBV29-1
D gene: TRBD1
CDR3 length: 14
clone size: once
CDR3 protein: CSVSGTGLDQPQHF
CDR3 DNA: TGCAGCGTTTCGGGGACAGGCTTAGATCAGCCCCAGCATTTT

J gene: TRBJ2-5
V gene: TRBV7-2
D gene: NA
CDR3 length: 16
clone size: NA
CDR3 protein: CASSSRGGGRQETQYF
CDR3 DNA: TGTGCCAGCAGCTCCCGTGGGGGGGGCAGACAAGAGACCCAGTACTTC

J gene: TRBJ1-2
V gene: TRBV2
D gene: NA
CDR3 length: 14
clone size: NA
CDR3 protein: CASRETLSGDGYTF
CDR3 DNA: TGTGCCAGCAGAGAAACCTTATCAGGGGATGGCTACACCTTC

J gene: TRBJ2-1
V gene: TRBV9
D gene: NA
CDR3 length: 11
clone size: NA
CDR3 protein: CASSYSTEKFF
CDR3 DNA: TGTGCCAGCAGTTACTCGACCGAGAAGTTCTTC

J gene: TRBJ2-7
V gene: TRBV14
D gene: NA
CDR3 length: 12
clone size: NA
CDR3 protein: CASSGNTCEQYF
CDR3 DNA: TGTGCCAGCAGCGGCAACACCTGCGAGCAGTACTTC